This T cell receptor (beta chain) was identified during a study of T cell responses to AZD1222 COVID-19 vaccine. A few counts support this clone. Repertoires were generated with immunoSEQ multiplex PCR, while TCRdb's copy carries only in-frame clones and drops some. The data show 40,000 or so clones, with roughly 83% seen just once and 15% to 20% held by the top ten. CDR1 and CDR2 from the germline V gene are SEHNR and FQNEAQ (reference sequence). Trimming removed 1 base from V and 2 bases from J, with 10 bases in between. The CDR3 is made up of 15 amino acids. The sequences come from peripheral blood, collected 28 days after the second AZD1222 dose. The rearrangement links TRBV7-9 to TRBJ2-3; D tentatively fits TRBD1 or TRBD2 (5 bases each). The sequence was obtained from an adult who received the AZD1222 COVID-19 vaccine. CDR3 nucleotide sequence: TGTGCCAGCAGCTTAGGGGACGGACACACAGATACGCAGTATTTT. This codes for CASSLGDGHTDTQYF. Full variable domain (rest looked up from reference TRBV7-9 and TRBJ2-3): DTGVSQNPRHKITKRGQNVTFRCDPISEHNRLYWYRQTLGQGPEFLTYFQNEAQLEKSRLLSDRFSAERPKGSFSTLEIQRTEQGDSAMYLCASSLGDGHTDTQYFGPGTRLTVL.